This T cell receptor beta chain is from a study of T cells in Graves' hyperthyroidism and ophthalmopathy. Study as a whole: Peripheral blood was acquired at first diagnosis, ahead of any therapy whatsoever. Findings and caveats of the study: Most clonotypes that expanded in the thyroid above 0.001 also showed up in blood.

This clonotype was counted only a few times. Antigen: not known. RNA transcripts provided the source from which TCR beta CDR3 regions were amplified. The study used the HTBI primer set for a first-round RT-PCR of the TCR CDR3. MiXCR was run by TCRdb on the multiplex PCR reads, yielding one entry per CDR3 protein. This table has approximately 510,000 distinct CDR3 sequences, around 21% appearing once. Deletions cut 5 bases from V and 1 base from J, with 11 bases between. This CDR3 region has 14 residues. CDR1 is SGHTA and CDR2 is FQGNSA in the germline V gene. The TCR originated in a man aged 18 to 29 with Graves' hyperthyroidism. The sample consisted of blood. The chain carries TRBV7-2 and TRBJ1-1, with D unclear. CDR3 coding DNA: TGTGCCAGCAGCCGGTGGAGACCGAACACTGAAGCTTTCTTT. This codes for CASSRWRPNTEAFF.